These 28 T cell receptor beta chains were sequenced from one sample in a study of regulatory T cells in long-lasting Graves disease. To make TCR beta libraries, researchers used iRepertoire HTBI primers and Arm-PCR of CDR3 regions. MiXCR, applied by TCRdb to the multiplex PCR reads, yields one record per CDR3 protein. The sample has roughly 400,000 distinct CDR3 sequences, around 21% seen once; the top ten hold 20%. Time point meaning: persistent/refractory GD, antithyroid drugs over 5 years with positive TRAb. There was RNA extracted from PBMCs, and the TCR library was made from it. The sample was peripheral blood mononuclear cells (PBMCs), taken when the disease was refractory, from a patient treated with antithyroid drugs. The source is a female donor with Graves disease.

The V gene is TRBV6-1, the J gene TRBJ1-1; possible D gene TRBD1, 6 bases. Germline CDR1 and CDR2: MNHNS and SASEGT. This CDR3 comprises 14 residues. V gave up 7 bases and J gave up 5 bases, with 17 bases separating them. The CDR3 here is CASKLGVGGTEAFF. DNA of the CDR3: TGTGCCAGCAAACTGGGGGTAGGGGGAACTGAAGCTTTCTTT.

This clonotype was detected ten times or more. V usage is TRBV6-1 and J usage is TRBJ1-2; D remains ambiguous. CDR3 length: 11 amino acids. Trimming pared 6 bases from V and 5 bases from J, leaving 7 bases between. The germline gives CDR1 MNHNS, CDR2 SASEGT. CDR3 nucleotides: TGTGCCAGCAGCCCCTCATATGGCTACACCTTC. Translated: CASSPSYGYTF.

Concerning this clonotype itself: A clone one base away is much larger, so this may be a read error. The chain employs TRBV20-1 and TRBJ2-4; D gene unclear. The V end lost 3 bases, the J end lost 3 bases, and 9 bases lay between the germline ends. Looked up from germline, CDR1 is DFQATT and CDR2 is SNEGSKA (reference sequence). CDR3 length equals 13 residues. The CDR3 loop reads CSARDQDKNIQYF. DNA for the CDR3: TGCAGTGCTAGGGACCAGGACAAAAACATTCAGTACTTC.

The rearrangement joins TRBV12-5 to TRBJ2-7, with unresolved D. The germline V and J ends were trimmed by 2 bases and 2 bases, with 1 base remaining between them. This CDR3 contains 11 residues. Germline loops: CDR1 LGHNT, CDR2 FRNRAP. This CDR3 reads CASGLTYEQYF. The DNA for the CDR3 is TGTGCTAGTGGTTTGACCTACGAGCAGTACTTC. The full variable domain, completed using reference TRBV12-5 and TRBJ2-7, is DARVTQTPRHKVTEMGQEVTMRCQPILGHNTVFWYRQTMMQGLELLAYFRNRAPLDDSGMPKDRFSAEMPDATLATLKIQPSEPRDSAVYFCASGLTYEQYFGPGTRLTVT.

The J gene is TRBJ2-5, the V gene TRBV29-1; perhaps D is TRBD1 or TRBD2 (7 bases each). V was pared by 3 bases and J by 3 bases, with 11 bases between. CDR3 length: 13 residues. Germline CDR1 and CDR2: SQVTM and ANQGSEA. This CDR3 reads CSVDQGGKETQYF. CDR3 DNA: TGCAGCGTTGATCAGGGGGGGAAAGAGACCCAGTACTTC.

The table lists this clonotype with a few counts. The genes are TRBV7-3 and TRBJ2-2; D uncertain. The CDR3 covers 13 residues. Germline CDR1 and CDR2: SGHTA and FQGTGA. The V end was cut by 1 base, the J end by 3 bases, with 3 bases between. CDR3 coding DNA: TGTGCCAGCAGCTTAATGTACACCGGGGAGCTGTTTTTT. Residues: CASSLMYTGELFF.

V usage is TRBV6-4 and J usage is TRBJ1-1; D perhaps matches TRBD1 (6 bases). Germline CDR1 MRHNA, CDR2 SNTAGT. Trimming stripped 3 bases from V and 0 bases from J, with 14 bases between. The CDR3 consists of 16 residues. The CDR3 DNA sequence: TGTGCCAGCAGTGAAAGGGGGAACCCGATGAACACTGAAGCTTTCTTT. It specifies CASSERGNPMNTEAFF.

This clonotype was seen only a few times. The genes are TRBV9 and TRBJ2-5, with 11 bases lining up with TRBD2. V lost 7 bases and J lost 3; bases outside the gene matches: 5. The CDR3 spans 14 residues. Germline CDR1 reads SGDLS; CDR2 reads YYNGEE. This CDR3 is CASSPGLAEETQYF. The CDR3 DNA reads as TGTGCCAGCTCTCCGGGACTAGCGGAAGAGACCCAGTACTTC.

This clonotype was picked up many times. The chain has TRBV27 and TRBJ2-5; 7 bases align to TRBD2. Germline CDR1 is MNHEY and CDR2 is SMNVEV (reference sequence). The V gene end was trimmed by 6 bases and the J gene end by 1 base; junction bases not matched to a gene: 11. The CDR3 is made up of 16 amino acids. The CDR3 DNA follows: TGTGCCAGCAGCGTTAGCGGGCCGCTACTCCAAGAGACCCAGTACTTC. Translated, it gives CASSVSGPLLQETQYF.

In regard to this clonotype: Being one base from a much bigger clone, this may be a read error. The rearrangement uses TRBV28 and TRBJ2-7, with 7 bases matching TRBD1. The CDR3 extends over 15 amino acids. CDR1 MDHEN and CDR2 SYDVKM come from the germline V gene. The CDR3 sequence is CAGSSSRDRLYEQYF. The CDR3 DNA reads as TGTGCCGGCAGTTCCTCCCGGGACAGACTCTACGAGCAGTACTTC.

This clonotype has ten or more counts. V is TRBV29-1 and J is TRBJ2-7; a possible D gene is TRBD1 (6 bases). CDR1 and CDR2 from the germline V gene are SQVTM and ANQGSEA. The germline V and J ends were trimmed by 4 bases and 2 bases, with 12 bases remaining between them. The CDR3 runs to 13 residues. The CDR3 nucleotides read TGCAGCGTTGCGGCAGGGGTGACCTACGAGCAGTACTTC. This codes for CSVAAGVTYEQYF.

The CDR3 sequence: CASSYSWQDCSNQPQHF. DNA for the CDR3: TGTGCCAGCAGTTACTCGTGGCAGGACTGTAGCAATCAGCCCCAGCATTTT. The chain links TRBV6-6 to TRBJ1-5; D gene uncertain. This CDR3 spans 17 amino acids. V lost 0 bases and J 0 bases, leaving 12 bases between the germline ends. Germline V gene data show CDR1 as MNHNY and CDR2 as SVGAGI (reference sequence).

In this sample, this clonotype turned up a few times. The genes are TRBV7-2 and TRBJ1-5, with a possible D match to TRBD1 (5 bases). Germline CDR1 SGHTA, CDR2 FQGNSA. The V end was cut by 1 base, the J end by 3 bases, with 7 bases between. This CDR3 comprises 14 residues. CDR3 sequence reads: CASSLVGDNQPQHF. The CDR3 DNA is TGTGCCAGCAGCTTAGTGGGGGACAATCAGCCCCAGCATTTT.

This clonotype was picked up many times. The chain is built from TRBV7-2 and TRBJ1-1; 9 nucleotides match TRBD1. The CDR3 is made up of 16 amino acids. In germline, CDR1 is SGHTA, CDR2 FQGNSA. V dropped 4 bases and J dropped 0; count of bases not matched to a gene: 6. CDR3 bases: TGTGCCAGCAGCTACGGGACAGGGCTCTTGAACACTGAAGCTTTCTTT. Translated: CASSYGTGLLNTEAFF.

The chain is built from TRBV6-1 and TRBJ2-2; TRBD1 agrees at 7 bases. The germline gives CDR1 MNHNS, CDR2 SASEGT. This CDR3 comprises 16 residues. Unmatched junction bases numbered 11, after V lost 7 bases and J lost 3 bases. The CDR3 bases are TGTGCCAGCATCCAAAACAGGGGTGGGGACACCGGGGAGCTGTTTTTT. Its protein product is CASIQNRGGDTGELFF.

This clonotype was counted between two and nine times. The V gene is TRBV7-9, the J gene TRBJ1-3; possibly TRBD1 for D (5 bases). V dropped 2 bases and J dropped 4 bases, with 9 bases sitting between them. Germline CDR1 SEHNR, CDR2 FQNEAQ (reference sequence). The length of the CDR3 is 14 residues. The CDR3 nucleotides are TGTGCCAGCAGCTTACCAGGGAAAGGAAACACCATATATTTT. This sequence encodes CASSLPGKGNTIYF.

This clonotype turned up a few times. The chain recombines TRBV5-1 with TRBJ1-1; a possible D gene is TRBD1 (6 bases). V was trimmed by 2 bases and J by 2 bases, leaving 13 bases between them. The CDR3 is made up of 15 amino acids. Germline V CDR1 and CDR2: SGHRS, YFSETQ. CDR3 loop: CASSFDGTTNTEAFF. In nucleotides, the CDR3 is TGCGCCAGCAGCTTTGACGGGACAACCAACACTGAAGCTTTCTTT.

V is TRBV5-1 and J is TRBJ2-2, with 9 bases fitting TRBD2. This CDR3 is built from 17 residues. Trimming cost V 2 bases and J 5 bases; bases outside gene matches: 10. Germline V gene lookup returns CDR1 SGHRS and CDR2 YFSETQ. The CDR3 nucleotides read TGCGCCAGCAGCTTTTCTAGCGGGGACCCGAGGACCGGGGAGCTGTTTTTT. Encoded protein: CASSFSSGDPRTGELFF.

This clonotype has more than one count but fewer than ten. The J gene is TRBJ1-2, the V gene TRBV29-1, with TRBD1 matching over 10 bases. The V and J ends lost 7 bases and 4 bases, in that order; junction bases with no gene match: 6. This CDR3 spans 13 amino acids. Germline V CDR1 and CDR2: SQVTM, ANQGSEA. CDR3 in DNA: TGCAGCGGCGGACAGGGGGAACTCTATGGCTACACCTTC. It codes for CSGGQGELYGYTF.

V is TRBV9 and J is TRBJ1-1, with D maybe TRBD1 (5 bases). Germline V gene sequence: CDR1 SGDLS, CDR2 YYNGEE. V gave up 0 bases and J gave up 1 base, with 13 bases separating them. This CDR3 has 16 amino acids. The CDR3, as DNA: TGTGCCAGCAGCGTAGGAGGGACGGCCAAGAACACTGAAGCTTTCTTT. This encodes CASSVGGTAKNTEAFF.

In DNA form, the CDR3 reads TGCAGCGTTCCCCGCTACGGCACAGATACGCTGTGCTCTGGGGCCAACGTCCTGACTTTC. This gives the protein CSVPRYGTDTLCSGANVLTF. This chain connects TRBV29-1 to TRBJ2-6; D is ambiguous. The germline V gene has CDR1 SQVTM and CDR2 ANQGSEA. The CDR3 is 20 residues long. The V end lost 5 bases, the J end lost 0 bases, and 26 bases lay between the germline ends.

This clonotype was seen repeatedly, ten times or more. V gene TRBV7-2 combines with J gene TRBJ1-1, with D unresolved. Germline CDR1 reads SGHTA; CDR2 reads FQGNSA. The CDR3 has 13 amino acids. V was shortened by 1 base and J by 6 bases, with 9 bases between the two germline ends. The CDR3: CASSLDGTPEAFF. CDR3 DNA sequence: TGTGCCAGCAGCTTAGACGGTACGCCTGAAGCTTTCTTT.

V gene TRBV11-2 combines with J gene TRBJ1-1; TRBD1 is a possible D gene (5 bases). Germline CDR1 is SGHAT and CDR2 is FQNNGV. V shed 5 bases and J shed 0 bases, with 10 bases lying between them. This CDR3 spans 14 amino acids. The CDR3 DNA follows: TGTGCCAGCAGCCGACAGAACATGAACACTGAAGCTTTCTTT. Its translation is CASSRQNMNTEAFF.

To note about this clonotype: A much larger clone sits a single nucleotide away, making a read error possible. This rearrangement joins TRBV7-2 to TRBJ2-7; 10 bases are shared with TRBD2. The V gene's germline CDR1 is SGHTA and CDR2 FQGNSA. V was pared by 5 bases and J by 8 bases, with 15 bases of the junction left unmatched. This CDR3 is built from 16 residues. The CDR3 DNA reads as TGTGCCAGCAGCCGCTCTGGCCTAGCGGGAGACCCGAAGCAGTACTTC. Translating gives CASSRSGLAGDPKQYF.

The table lists this clonotype with many counts. The chain links TRBV6-5 to TRBJ1-2; D may be TRBD1 (5 bases). V gave up 0 bases and J gave up 6 bases, with 17 bases separating them. Germline-derived CDR1 and CDR2 are MNHEY and SVGAGI. The length of the CDR3 is 16 residues. CDR3 sequence reads: CASSYSIWAGGDGYTF. The DNA of the CDR3 is TGTGCCAGCAGTTACTCGATTTGGGCAGGAGGGGATGGCTACACCTTC.

There are a few counts of this clonotype. V gene TRBV20-1 combines with J gene TRBJ2-7; 9 nucleotides line up with TRBD2. This CDR3 has 12 amino acids. Trimming took 3 bases from V and 5 from J; bases not matched to a gene: 2. CDR1 DFQATT and CDR2 SNEGSKA come from the germline V gene (reference sequence). The DNA for the CDR3 is TGCAGTGCTAGGGGACTAGCAGACGAGCAGTACTTC. Translated, it gives CSARGLADEQYF.

V and J are TRBV18 and TRBJ2-1; D may be TRBD1 (5 bases). The germline V gene encodes CDR1 KGHSH and CDR2 LQKENI. V was cut by 5 bases and J by 0 bases, with 8 bases left in between. This CDR3 contains 14 residues. CDR3 residues: CASSVDSSYNEQFF. CDR3 sequence (DNA): TGTGCCAGCTCAGTCGACAGCTCCTACAATGAGCAGTTCTTC.

Details on this clonotype: A far larger clone is just one base off, so this is likely a read error. Written as DNA, the CDR3 is TGTGCCAGCAGCTTGTGGGGGCGGGAGACCCAGTACTTC. Protein product: CASSLWGRETQYF. This chain links TRBV7-2 with TRBJ2-4; possible D gene TRBD1, 6 bases. The J call may be faulty, since TRBJ2-5 better matches the DNA end. Germline assignment: CDR1 SGHTA and CDR2 FQGNSA. The CDR3 length is 13 residues.